These T cell receptor beta chains were read from a single sample in a study of blood T cell repertoires in COVID-19. Sequencing used immunoSEQ multiplex PCR; TCRdb keeps in-frame clones, though not all of them. The table lists approximately 69,000 clones, around 90% of them singletons, with approximately 30% in the top ten. Sequenced input: peripheral blood. The receptors here all came from a man over 45 with acute or convalescent COVID-19. The CDR3 runs from the conserved cysteine through the conserved F or W. The D gene is left open where the match is weak. A clone size is listed for some rows: how often the clone was seen (once, few, many), or a class if it is expanded.

clone size	D gene	J gene	V gene	CDR3 DNA	CDR3 protein
-	-	TRBJ1-2	TRBV6-5	TGTGCCAGCAGCCCGCCGGGACAACGACACTATGGCTACACCTTC	CASSPPGQRHYGYTF
once	TRBD2	TRBJ2-3	TRBV6-6	TGTGCCAGCAGTCTCCTGAGCGGGGGGGCCGACGGGGATACGCAGTATTTT	CASSLLSGGADGDTQYF
once	TRBD2	TRBJ2-5	TRBV7-2	TGTGCCAGCAGCTTAGGGGGACTACCGCAAGAGACCCAGTACTTC	CASSLGGLPQETQYF
-	TRBD1	TRBJ1-4	TRBV5-4	TGTGCCAGCAGCAGGGACAGGGAGAGTGAAAAACTGTTTTTT	CASSRDRESEKLFF
-	TRBD1	TRBJ2-4	TRBV5-8	TGTGCCAGCAGCTTAGGGGGCACGAACATTCAGTACTTC	CASSLGGTNIQYF
-	TRBD1	TRBJ2-5	TRBV19	TGTGCCAGTAGTCCCGGACAGGGCATCCAAGAGACCCAGTACTTC	CASSPGQGIQETQYF
-	-	TRBJ1-2	TRBV19	TGTGCCAGTAGTATCTCCAGGGTGCATGGCTACACCTTC	CASSISRVHGYTF
-	-	TRBJ1-5	TRBV7-9	TGTGCCAGCAGCCCTGACACCTATAGCAATCAGCCCCAGCATTTT	CASSPDTYSNQPQHF
-	-	TRBJ2-5	TRBV6-5	TGTGCCAGCAGTTACTCGGGCAGGGCAATAGAGACCCAGTACTTC	CASSYSGRAIETQYF
-	-	TRBJ1-2	TRBV10-3	TGTGCCATCAGTGAGACAGAAAACTATGGCTACACCTTC	CAISETENYGYTF
many	-	TRBJ1-4	TRBV4-2	TGTGCCAGCAGCCAAGGGGGCAGGGTCGGCGAAAAACTGTTTTTT	CASSQGGRVGEKLFF
-	TRBD1	TRBJ2-7	TRBV6-5	TGTGCCAGCACTCGGACAGGGGGCTCGGGAGAGCAGTACTTC	CASTRTGGSGEQYF
-	-	TRBJ1-1	TRBV29-1	TGCAGCGTTGAACAAGCAGTTTCACCGGGGGCTTTCTTT	CSVEQAVSPGAFF
-	-	TRBJ2-3	TRBV6-5	TGTGCCAGCAGCAAGTTACGCGGAACAACAGATACGCAGTATTTT	CASSKLRGTTDTQYF
-	TRBD2	TRBJ2-1	TRBV7-9	TGTGCCAGCAGCCTTGGGGGACTAGCGGGCCAAGAGCAGTTCTTC	CASSLGGLAGQEQFF
-	-	TRBJ2-3	TRBV27	TGTGCCAGCGGTATAGGGGCAGGGAATTCGCTTAGGTCGGATACGCAGTATTTT	CASGIGAGNSLRSDTQYF
-	TRBD2	TRBJ2-3	TRBV10-3	TGTGCCATCACCGGCGGAGCGGGGGACCCAGACACAGATACGCAGTATTTT	CAITGGAGDPDTDTQYF
-	TRBD1	TRBJ2-2	TRBV27	TGTGCCAGCAGTCAGGGGACAGGGGGCGCGCCCGGGGAGCTGTTTTTT	CASSQGTGGAPGELFF
-	-	TRBJ2-2	TRBV7-8	TGTGCCAGCAGCTTAGGGGCAGGACAGCGCACCGGGGAGCTGTTTTTT	CASSLGAGQRTGELFF
-	TRBD1	TRBJ1-2	TRBV5-1	TGCGCCAGCAGCTGGACTGGGACAGAGAAGTATGGCTACACCTTC	CASSWTGTEKYGYTF
-	-	TRBJ2-2	TRBV7-6	TGTGCCAGCAGCTTACAGGGGATCGGGGAGCTGTTTTTT	CASSLQGIGELFF
-	-	TRBJ1-1	TRBV2	TGTGCCAGCAGTGTACATCAGGGCAGCACTGAAGCTTTCTTT	CASSVHQGSTEAFF
-	-	TRBJ1-5	TRBV7-9	TGTGCCAGCAGCTTAGGACAGCCAAATCAGCCCCAGCATTTT	CASSLGQPNQPQHF
-	TRBD1	TRBJ2-3	TRBV10-3	TGTGCCATCGCGGGACAGGCAAGCACAGATACGCAGTATTTT	CAIAGQASTDTQYF
-	-	TRBJ1-1	TRBV12-3/TRBV12-4	TGTGCCAGCAGTTCGGGGATCCCCACTGAAGCTTTCTTT	CASSSGIPTEAFF
-	TRBD1	TRBJ2-5	TRBV6-5	TGTGCCAGCAGTTACTCAGGGGGCGGGTGGGAGACCCAGTACTTC	CASSYSGGGWETQYF